The clone carrying this TCR beta chain was observed many times. What it binds is not known. V was pared by 8 bases and J by 0 bases, with 8 bases between. The germline V gene has CDR1 MNHNS and CDR2 SASEGT. This CDR3 is built from 13 residues. Specified time point: newly diagnosed GD, antithyroid drugs for less than 3 months. PBMC-extracted RNA yielded the TCR library. Guidelines of the American Thyroid Association were used to diagnose Graves' disease. EDTA tubes received approximately 10 milliliters of drawn peripheral blood. Arm-PCR of CDR3 regions with iRepertoire HTBI primers generated TCR beta libraries. TCRdb reprocessed the multiplex PCR reads with MiXCR, giving one entry per CDR3 protein. The sample consists of 370,000 or so distinct CDR3 sequences, 15% to 20% of them appearing once. This entry comes from a study of regulatory T cells in long-lasting Graves disease. Study background: Under 3 months of antithyroid drugs had been taken by newly diagnosed Graves' patients. Study-level results: Graves' patients with persistent disease showed TCR diversity lower than patients newly diagnosed.

These data were likewise used in another study, on T cells in Graves' hyperthyroidism and ophthalmopathy.

The chain joins TRBV6-1 to TRBJ1-5; D not resolved. The sample in question was peripheral blood mononuclear cells (PBMCs), obtained at new diagnosis, from a patient treated with antithyroid drugs. The sequence derives from a woman between 18 and 30 years old with Graves disease. CDR3 coding DNA: TGTGCCAGCCGAATGAGTAGCAATCAGCCCCAGCATTTT. Encoded protein: CASRMSSNQPQHF.